This T cell receptor beta chain stems from a study of T cell responses to AZD1222 COVID-19 vaccine (TCRdb year 2021). Background on the whole study: TCR sequencing was performed for about 250 trial participants, of whom around 210 were given two doses of AZD1222 and around 26 were given two doses of MenACWY control vaccine. Trial participants were enrolled by age into subgroups of 18-55, 56-69 and 70-plus years, and around 150, 29 and 61 TCR-sequenced participants, respectively, were included in these subgroups.

A word on this clone: Which antigen it targets is not known. Base qualities were left out, and no much larger clone turns up one base away.

Per the publication, the time point label means: baseline before first vaccination. Interpreted using the paper, the treatment or condition label stands for: meningococcal conjugate vaccine given as trial control. The vaccinee samples were drawn from two UK trials, COV001 and COV002, one of which was a single-blind randomized controlled phase 2/3 trial testing AZD1222 (ChAdOx1 nCoV-19) in healthy adults. Trial participant PBMC samples were collected at day 0 and day 28 after the second dose for TCRbeta chain sequencing. Summary of the overall study and its limitations: Participants were mostly white British, with more females than males. The authors suggested clonal diversity may have been underestimated. Reportedly, close to half of the unique spike-specific TCRs recognized epitopes lying outside the regions that are mutated in the B.1.351 and B.1.1.7 variants. The vaccine-associated CD4 TCRs covered the entire spike protein, and the dominant responses fell in regions 160-218 and 743-854. The 56-69-year group was small, and its depth increase did not reach significance, likely because of low power. Conclusions about previously exposed vaccinees are limited because only 5 or 6 AZD1222 recipients were SARS-CoV-2 seropositive at baseline. After two AZD1222 doses, spike-specific TCR breadth and depth were significantly higher than at day 0 and than in MenACWY recipients. Because no samples from the day 14 peak response were available, repertoires could be characterized only after the peak T cell response.

Reading from cysteine to phenylalanine, the CDR3 counts 11 amino acids. The kept DNA is CDR3 alone, 33 bases in frame from the first base. The germline V gene encodes CDR1 GTSNPN and CDR2 SVGIG (reference sequence). The CDR3 regions of human TCRbeta chains were analyzed by immunosequencing. As for how the authors treated the data: TCRs in the repertoires were matched against a reference library of SARS-CoV-2-specific TCRs that had been generated with the MIRA antigen-specificity platform. Breadth was defined as the fraction of unique TCRs that were SARS-CoV-2-associated. Depth was defined as the fraction of total T cells that were SARS-CoV-2-associated. Each spike-specific TCR was assigned to its reactive spike region and to a CD4 or CD8 class using the MIRA data. Log10-transformed breadth and depth values were compared by one-way ANOVA with Sidak's multiple comparisons tests. What TCRdb holds here is the immuneACCESS table cut down to in-frame rearrangements. Part of the clones is not present; checked against another copy, under half of the missing clones reflect an unresolved V gene, and the others are unexplained. That table gives V, J and clone size, and the DNA gave D and trimming. Across this sample there are about 78,000 clones, with roughly 87% seen only once. The ten biggest clones cover approximately 4.7% of the sample.

The sample consisted of peripheral blood, taken on day 0 of MenACWY control vaccination. This clonotype originated in an adult in good health. The rearranged chain carries TRBV30 and TRBJ1-2; 8 middle bases align to TRBD1. The nucleotide sequence is given as TGTGGCCAGGGGGCCCACTATGGCTACACCTTC. It translates to CGQGAHYGYTF.